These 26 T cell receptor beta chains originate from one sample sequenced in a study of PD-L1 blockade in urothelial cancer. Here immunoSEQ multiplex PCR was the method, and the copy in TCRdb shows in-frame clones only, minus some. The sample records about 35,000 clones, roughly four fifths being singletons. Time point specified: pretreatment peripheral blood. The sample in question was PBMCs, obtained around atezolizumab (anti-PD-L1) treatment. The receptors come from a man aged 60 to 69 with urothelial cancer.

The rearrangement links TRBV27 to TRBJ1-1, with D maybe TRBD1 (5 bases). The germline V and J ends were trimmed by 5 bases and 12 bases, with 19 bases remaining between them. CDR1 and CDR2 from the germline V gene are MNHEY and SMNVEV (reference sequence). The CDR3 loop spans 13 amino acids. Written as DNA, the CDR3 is TGTGCCAGCAGTCCTCGGGACGGAGGGAAAACTTTCTTT. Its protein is CASSPRDGGKTFF.

DNA of the CDR3: TGTGCCAGCAGCTTAGCTCAGGACAGGGGGCTTGTCACTGAAGCTTTCTTT. Residues: CASSLAQDRGLVTEAFF. V gene TRBV7-8 combines with J gene TRBJ1-1, with 11 bases aligning to TRBD1. V was pared by 0 bases and J by 4 bases, with 7 bases of the junction left unmatched. Per the germline V gene, CDR1 is SGHVS and CDR2 is FQNEAQ. The CDR3 contains 17 residues.

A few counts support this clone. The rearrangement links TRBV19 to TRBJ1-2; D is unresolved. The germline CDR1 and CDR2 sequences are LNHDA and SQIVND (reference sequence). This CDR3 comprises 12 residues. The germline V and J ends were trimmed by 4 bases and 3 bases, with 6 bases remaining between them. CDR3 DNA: TGTGCCAGTAGTAACGGGGACTATGGCTACACCTTC. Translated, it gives CASSNGDYGYTF.

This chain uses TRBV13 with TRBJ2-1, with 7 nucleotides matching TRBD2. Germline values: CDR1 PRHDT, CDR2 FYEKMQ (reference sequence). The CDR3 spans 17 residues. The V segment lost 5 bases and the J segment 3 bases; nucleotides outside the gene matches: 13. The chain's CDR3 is CASSERGKLGVYNEQFF. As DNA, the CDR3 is TGTGCCAGCAGCGAGCGGGGCAAACTAGGCGTCTACAATGAGCAGTTCTTC.

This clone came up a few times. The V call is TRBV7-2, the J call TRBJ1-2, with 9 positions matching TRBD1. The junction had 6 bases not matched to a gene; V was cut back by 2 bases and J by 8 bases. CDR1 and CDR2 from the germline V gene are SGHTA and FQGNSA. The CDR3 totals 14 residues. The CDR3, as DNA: TGTGCCAGCAGCTTAACCTCACAGGGGGCGGGCTACACCTTC. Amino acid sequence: CASSLTSQGAGYTF.

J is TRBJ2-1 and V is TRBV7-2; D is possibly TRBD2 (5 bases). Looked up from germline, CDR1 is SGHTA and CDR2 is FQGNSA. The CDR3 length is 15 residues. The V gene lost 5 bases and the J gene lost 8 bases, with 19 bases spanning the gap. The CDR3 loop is CASSPNRGERHEQFF. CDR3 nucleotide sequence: TGTGCCAGCAGCCCAAATCGGGGTGAAAGGCATGAGCAGTTCTTC.

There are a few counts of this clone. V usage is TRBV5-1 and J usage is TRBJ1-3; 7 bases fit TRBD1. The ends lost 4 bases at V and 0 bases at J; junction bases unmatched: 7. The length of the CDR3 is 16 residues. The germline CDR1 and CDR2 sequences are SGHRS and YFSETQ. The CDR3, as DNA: TGCGCCAGCAGCCCGGGGACAGTACTCTCTGGAAACACCATATATTTT. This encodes CASSPGTVLSGNTIYF.

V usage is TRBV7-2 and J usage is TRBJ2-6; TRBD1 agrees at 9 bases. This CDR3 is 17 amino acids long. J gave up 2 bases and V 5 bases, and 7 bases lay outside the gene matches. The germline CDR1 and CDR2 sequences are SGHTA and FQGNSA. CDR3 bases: TGTGCCAGCAGCCGGAGGGACAGGGAGGCTGGGGCCAACGTCCTGACTTTC. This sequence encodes CASSRRDREAGANVLTF.

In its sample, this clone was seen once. CDR3 sequence (DNA): TGTGCCAGCAGCGTATCCGGCGGGGAGCTGTTTTTT. This gives the protein CASSVSGGELFF. The V call is TRBV9, the J call TRBJ2-2; D remains ambiguous. Per the germline V gene, CDR1 is SGDLS and CDR2 is YYNGEE. The germline V and J ends were trimmed by 1 base and 7 bases, with 5 bases remaining between them. The CDR3 runs 12 residues.

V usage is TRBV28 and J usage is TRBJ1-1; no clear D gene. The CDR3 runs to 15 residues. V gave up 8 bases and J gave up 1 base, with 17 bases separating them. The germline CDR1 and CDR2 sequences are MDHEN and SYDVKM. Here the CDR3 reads CASGSLGGRNTEAFF. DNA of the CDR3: TGTGCCAGCGGCTCTCTTGGTGGCAGGAACACTGAAGCTTTCTTT. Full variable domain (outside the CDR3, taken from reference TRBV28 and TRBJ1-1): DVKVTQSSRYLVKRTGEKVFLECVQDMDHENMFWYRQDPGLGLRLIYFSYDVKMKEKGDIPEGYSVSREKKERFSLILESASTNQTSMYLCASGSLGGRNTEAFFGQGTRLTVV.

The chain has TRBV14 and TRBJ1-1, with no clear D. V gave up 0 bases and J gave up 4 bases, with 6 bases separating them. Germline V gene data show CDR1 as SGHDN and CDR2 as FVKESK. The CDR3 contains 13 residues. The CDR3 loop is CASSQDVVTEAFF. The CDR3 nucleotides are TGTGCCAGCAGCCAAGACGTAGTCACTGAAGCTTTCTTT. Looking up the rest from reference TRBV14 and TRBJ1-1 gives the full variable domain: EAGVTQFPSHSVIEKGQTVTLRCDPISGHDNLYWYRRVMGKEIKFLLHFVKESKQDESGMPNNRFLAERTGGTYSTLKVQPAELEDSGVYFCASSQDVVTEAFFGQGTRLTVV.

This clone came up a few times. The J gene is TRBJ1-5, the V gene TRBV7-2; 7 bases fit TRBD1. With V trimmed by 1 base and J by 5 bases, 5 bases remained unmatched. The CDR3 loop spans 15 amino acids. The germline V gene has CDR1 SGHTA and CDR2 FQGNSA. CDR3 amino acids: CASSLEATGDQPQHF. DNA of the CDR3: TGTGCCAGCAGCTTAGAGGCAACAGGGGATCAGCCCCAGCATTTT.

CDR3 DNA: TGTGCCAGCAGTGACGGTAGAGATACTAATTCACCCCTCCACTTT. Protein: CASSDGRDTNSPLHF. V and J are TRBV6-4 and TRBJ1-6; D is unresolved. V lost 2 bases and J 6 bases, leaving 11 bases between the germline ends. Germline values: CDR1 MRHNA, CDR2 SNTAGT. The length of the CDR3 is 15 residues.

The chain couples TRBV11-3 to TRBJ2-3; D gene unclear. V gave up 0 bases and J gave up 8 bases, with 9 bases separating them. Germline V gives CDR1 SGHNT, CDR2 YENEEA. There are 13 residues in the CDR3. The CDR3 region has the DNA TGTGCCAGCAGCTTAGATCTTTCGGGTACGCAGTATTTT. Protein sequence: CASSLDLSGTQYF.

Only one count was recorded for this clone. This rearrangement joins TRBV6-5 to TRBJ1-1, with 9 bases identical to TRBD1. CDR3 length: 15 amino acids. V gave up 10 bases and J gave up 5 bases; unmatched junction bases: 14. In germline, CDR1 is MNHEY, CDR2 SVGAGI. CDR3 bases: TGTGCCACCACTCTCCCGGGACAGGGATGTACTGAAGCTTTCTTT. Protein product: CATTLPGQGCTEAFF.

CDR3 in amino acids: CATSRGTAGNTIYF. DNA for the CDR3: TGTGCCACCAGCAGGGGGACAGCTGGAAACACCATATATTTT. This chain uses TRBV15 with TRBJ1-3, with 7 bases lining up with TRBD1. CDR3 length: 14 residues. From germline, CDR1 is LNHNV and CDR2 YYDKDF (reference sequence). V was pared by 3 bases and J by 2 bases, with 1 base of the junction left unmatched.

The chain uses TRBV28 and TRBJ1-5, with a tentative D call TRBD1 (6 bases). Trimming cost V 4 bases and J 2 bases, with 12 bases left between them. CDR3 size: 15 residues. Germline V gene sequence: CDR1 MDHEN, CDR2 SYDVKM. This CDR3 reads CASSSLQGRNQPQHF. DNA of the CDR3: TGTGCCAGCAGTTCGCTTCAGGGGCGCAATCAGCCCCAGCATTTT. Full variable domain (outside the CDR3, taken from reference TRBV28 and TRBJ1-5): DVKVTQSSRYLVKRTGEKVFLECVQDMDHENMFWYRQDPGLGLRLIYFSYDVKMKEKGDIPEGYSVSREKKERFSLILESASTNQTSMYLCASSSLQGRNQPQHFGDGTRLSIL.

Here the CDR3 DNA reads TGTGCCAGCAGCTTGGTGTCCGGGAATAACCAGCCCCAGCATTTT. Encoded protein: CASSLVSGNNQPQHF. The chain uses TRBV5-5 and TRBJ1-5; D call uncertain. This CDR3 spans 15 amino acids. Germline CDR1 is SGHKS and CDR2 is YYEKEE (reference sequence). With 0 bases removed from V and 7 bases from J, the gap between germline ends came to 14 bases.

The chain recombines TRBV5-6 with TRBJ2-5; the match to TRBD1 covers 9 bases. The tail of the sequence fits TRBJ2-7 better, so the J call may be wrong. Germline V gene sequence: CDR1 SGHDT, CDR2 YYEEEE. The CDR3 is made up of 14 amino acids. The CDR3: CASSLGTGLYEQYF. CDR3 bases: TGTGCCAGCAGCTTAGGGACAGGGTTGTACGAGCAGTACTTC.

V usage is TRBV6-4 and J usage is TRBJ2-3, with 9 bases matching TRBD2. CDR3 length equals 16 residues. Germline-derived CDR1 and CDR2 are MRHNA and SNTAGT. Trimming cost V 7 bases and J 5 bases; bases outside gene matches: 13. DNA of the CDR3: TGTGCCAGCATTTACCAACGCGGGGGGGATATAGATACGCAGTATTTT. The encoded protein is CASIYQRGGDIDTQYF.

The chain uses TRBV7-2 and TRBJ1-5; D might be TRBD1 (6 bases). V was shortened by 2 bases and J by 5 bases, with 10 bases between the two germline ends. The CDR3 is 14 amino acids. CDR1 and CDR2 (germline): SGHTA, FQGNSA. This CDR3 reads CASSLRGRDQPQHF. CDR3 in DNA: TGTGCCAGCAGCTTAAGGGGGAGAGATCAGCCCCAGCATTTT.

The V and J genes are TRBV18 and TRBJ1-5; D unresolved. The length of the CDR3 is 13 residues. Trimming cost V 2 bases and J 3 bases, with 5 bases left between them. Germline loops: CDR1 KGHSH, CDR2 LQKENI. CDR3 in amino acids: CASSPSVNQPQHF. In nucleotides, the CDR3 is TGTGCCAGCTCACCATCCGTCAATCAGCCCCAGCATTTT.

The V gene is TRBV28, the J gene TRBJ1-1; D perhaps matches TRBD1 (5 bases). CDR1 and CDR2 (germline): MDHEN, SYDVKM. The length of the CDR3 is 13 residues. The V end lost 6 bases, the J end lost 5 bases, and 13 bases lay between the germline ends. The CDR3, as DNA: TGTGCCAGCAGCCTCGCGGGGCGAACTGAAGCTTTCTTT. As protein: CASSLAGRTEAFF.

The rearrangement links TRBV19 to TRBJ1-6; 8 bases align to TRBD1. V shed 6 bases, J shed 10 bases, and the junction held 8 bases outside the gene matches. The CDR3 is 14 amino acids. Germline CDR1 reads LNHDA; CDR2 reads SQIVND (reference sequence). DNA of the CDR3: TGTGCCAGTAGCCAAGGACAGGGTGGATCACCCCTCCACTTT. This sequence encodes CASSQGQGGSPLHF.

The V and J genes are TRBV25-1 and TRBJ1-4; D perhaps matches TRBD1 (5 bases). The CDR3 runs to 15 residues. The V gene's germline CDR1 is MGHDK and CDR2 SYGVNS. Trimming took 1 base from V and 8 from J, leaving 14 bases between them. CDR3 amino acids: CASSESRGGSEKLFF. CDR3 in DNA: TGTGCCAGCAGTGAATCTAGGGGAGGTAGCGAAAAACTGTTTTTT.

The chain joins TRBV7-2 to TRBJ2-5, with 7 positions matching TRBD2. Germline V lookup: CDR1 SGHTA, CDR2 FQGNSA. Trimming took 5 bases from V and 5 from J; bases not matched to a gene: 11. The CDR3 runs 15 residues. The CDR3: CASSQSGVAWETQYF. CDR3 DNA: TGTGCCAGCAGCCAGAGCGGGGTAGCGTGGGAGACCCAGTACTTC.